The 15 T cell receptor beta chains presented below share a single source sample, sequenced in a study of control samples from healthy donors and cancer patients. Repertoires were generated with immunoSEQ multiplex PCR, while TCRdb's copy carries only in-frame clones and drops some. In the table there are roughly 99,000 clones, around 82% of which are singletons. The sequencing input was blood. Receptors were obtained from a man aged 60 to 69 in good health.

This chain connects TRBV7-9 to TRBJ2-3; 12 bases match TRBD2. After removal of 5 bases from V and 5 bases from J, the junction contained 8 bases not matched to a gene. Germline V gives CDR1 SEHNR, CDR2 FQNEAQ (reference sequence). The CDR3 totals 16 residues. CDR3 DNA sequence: TGTGCCAGCAGCCTAGAGGGGGGACTAGCGGGAGATACGCAGTATTTT. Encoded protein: CASSLEGGLAGDTQYF.

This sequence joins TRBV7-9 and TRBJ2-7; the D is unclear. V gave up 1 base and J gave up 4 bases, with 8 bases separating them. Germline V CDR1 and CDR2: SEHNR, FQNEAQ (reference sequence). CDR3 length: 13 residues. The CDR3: CASSLDAVYEQYF. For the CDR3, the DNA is TGTGCCAGCAGCTTAGATGCCGTTTACGAGCAGTACTTC.

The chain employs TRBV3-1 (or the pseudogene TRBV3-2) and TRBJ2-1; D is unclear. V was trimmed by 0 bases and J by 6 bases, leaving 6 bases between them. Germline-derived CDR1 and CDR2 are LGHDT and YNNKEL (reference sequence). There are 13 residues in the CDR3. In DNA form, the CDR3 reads TGTGCCAGCAGCCAAGATTGGGGCAATGAGCAGTTCTTC. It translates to CASSQDWGNEQFF.

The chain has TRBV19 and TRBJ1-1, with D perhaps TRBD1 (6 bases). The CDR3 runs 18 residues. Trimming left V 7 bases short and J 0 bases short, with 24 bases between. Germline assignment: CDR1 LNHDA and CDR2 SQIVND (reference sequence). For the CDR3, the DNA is TGTGCCAGTACCCCAAGGGGGGCCAGGCAAAGATTGAACACTGAAGCTTTCTTT. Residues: CASTPRGARQRLNTEAFF.

Here the CDR3 DNA reads TGTGCCAGCAGCCGCGAGTGGTTGGCAGGGTTCACAGATACGCAGTATTTT. Its translation: CASSREWLAGFTDTQYF. V gene TRBV5-8 combines with J gene TRBJ2-3; D might be TRBD1 (5 bases). CDR3 size: 17 residues. Germline V lookup: CDR1 SGHTS, CDR2 YDEGEE. V lost 4 bases to trimming and J lost 2 bases, with 20 bases between them.

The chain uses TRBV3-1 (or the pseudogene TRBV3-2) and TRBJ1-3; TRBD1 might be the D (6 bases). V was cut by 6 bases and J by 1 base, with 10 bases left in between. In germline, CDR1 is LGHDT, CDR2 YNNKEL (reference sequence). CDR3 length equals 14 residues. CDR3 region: CASRQGGSGNTIYF. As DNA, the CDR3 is TGTGCCAGCAGACAGGGAGGTTCTGGAAACACCATATATTTT.

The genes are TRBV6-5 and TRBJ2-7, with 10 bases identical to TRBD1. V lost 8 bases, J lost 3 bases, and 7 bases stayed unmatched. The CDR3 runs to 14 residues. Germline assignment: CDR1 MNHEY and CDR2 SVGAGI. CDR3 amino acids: CASRRDRGVYEQYF. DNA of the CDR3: TGTGCCAGCCGAAGGGACAGGGGAGTCTACGAGCAGTACTTC.

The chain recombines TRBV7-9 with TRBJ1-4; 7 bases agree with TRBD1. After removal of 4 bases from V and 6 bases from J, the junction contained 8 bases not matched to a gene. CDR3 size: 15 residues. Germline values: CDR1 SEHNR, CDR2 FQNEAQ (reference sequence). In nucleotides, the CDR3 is TGTGCCAGCAGCTGGGACAGTGGGCCCCATGAAAAACTGTTTTTT. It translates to CASSWDSGPHEKLFF.

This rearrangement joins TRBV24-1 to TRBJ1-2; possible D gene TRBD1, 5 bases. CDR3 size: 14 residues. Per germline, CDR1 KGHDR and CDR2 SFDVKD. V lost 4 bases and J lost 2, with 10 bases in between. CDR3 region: CATSDPGTNYGYTF. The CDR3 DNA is TGTGCCACCAGTGACCCCGGGACCAACTATGGCTACACCTTC.

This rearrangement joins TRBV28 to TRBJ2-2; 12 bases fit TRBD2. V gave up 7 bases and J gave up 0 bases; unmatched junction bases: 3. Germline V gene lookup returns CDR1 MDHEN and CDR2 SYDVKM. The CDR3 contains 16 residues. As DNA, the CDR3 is TGTGCCAGCACCTCTAGCGGGAGGGCGAACACCGGGGAGCTGTTTTTT. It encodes CASTSSGRANTGELFF.

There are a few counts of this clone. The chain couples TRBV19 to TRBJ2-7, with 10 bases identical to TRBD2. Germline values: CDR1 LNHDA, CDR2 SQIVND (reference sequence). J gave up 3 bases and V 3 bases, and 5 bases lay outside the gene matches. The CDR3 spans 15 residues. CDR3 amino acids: CASSIQLAGDYEQYF. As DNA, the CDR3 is TGTGCCAGTAGTATCCAGCTAGCGGGAGACTACGAGCAGTACTTC.

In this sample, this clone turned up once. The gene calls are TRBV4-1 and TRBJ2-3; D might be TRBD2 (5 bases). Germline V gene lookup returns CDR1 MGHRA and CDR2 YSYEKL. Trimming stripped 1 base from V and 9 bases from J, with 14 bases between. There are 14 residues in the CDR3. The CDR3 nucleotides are TGCGCCAGCAGCCAAGTAGAAAGGGAGAGAACGCAGTATTTT. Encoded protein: CASSQVERERTQYF.

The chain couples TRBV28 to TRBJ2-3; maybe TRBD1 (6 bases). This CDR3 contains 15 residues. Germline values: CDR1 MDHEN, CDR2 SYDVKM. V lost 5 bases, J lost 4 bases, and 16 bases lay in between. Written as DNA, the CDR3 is TGTGCCAGCAGTCACAACAGGGTTGGGGCAGATACGCAGTATTTT. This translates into CASSHNRVGADTQYF.

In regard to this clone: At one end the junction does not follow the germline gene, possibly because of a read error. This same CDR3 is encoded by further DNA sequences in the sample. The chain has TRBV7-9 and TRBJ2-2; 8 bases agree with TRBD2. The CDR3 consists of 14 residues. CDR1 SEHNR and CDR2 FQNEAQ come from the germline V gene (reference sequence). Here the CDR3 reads CALRGGLSTGELFF. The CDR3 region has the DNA TGCGCCCTTCGGGGGGGGCTAAGCACCGGGGAGCTGTTTTTT. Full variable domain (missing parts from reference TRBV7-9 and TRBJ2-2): DTGVSQNPRHKITKRGQNVTFRCDPISEHNRLYWYRQTLGQGPEFLTYFQNEAQLEKSRLLSDRFSAERPKGSFSTLEIQRTEQGDSAMYLCALRGGLSTGELFFGEGSRLTVL.

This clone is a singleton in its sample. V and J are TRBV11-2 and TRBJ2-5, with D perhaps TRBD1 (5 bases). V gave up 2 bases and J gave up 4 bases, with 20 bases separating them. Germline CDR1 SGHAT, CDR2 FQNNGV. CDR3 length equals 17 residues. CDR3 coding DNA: TGTGCCAGCAGCTTATCAGTGGCTAGGGGTTCCGGAGAGACCCAGTACTTC. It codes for CASSLSVARGSGETQYF. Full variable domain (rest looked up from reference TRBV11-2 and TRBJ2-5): EAGVAQSPRYKIIEKRQSVAFWCNPISGHATLYWYQQILGQGPKLLIQFQNNGVVDDSQLPKDRFSAERLKGVDSTLKIQPAKLEDSAVYLCASSLSVARGSGETQYFGPGTRLLVL.